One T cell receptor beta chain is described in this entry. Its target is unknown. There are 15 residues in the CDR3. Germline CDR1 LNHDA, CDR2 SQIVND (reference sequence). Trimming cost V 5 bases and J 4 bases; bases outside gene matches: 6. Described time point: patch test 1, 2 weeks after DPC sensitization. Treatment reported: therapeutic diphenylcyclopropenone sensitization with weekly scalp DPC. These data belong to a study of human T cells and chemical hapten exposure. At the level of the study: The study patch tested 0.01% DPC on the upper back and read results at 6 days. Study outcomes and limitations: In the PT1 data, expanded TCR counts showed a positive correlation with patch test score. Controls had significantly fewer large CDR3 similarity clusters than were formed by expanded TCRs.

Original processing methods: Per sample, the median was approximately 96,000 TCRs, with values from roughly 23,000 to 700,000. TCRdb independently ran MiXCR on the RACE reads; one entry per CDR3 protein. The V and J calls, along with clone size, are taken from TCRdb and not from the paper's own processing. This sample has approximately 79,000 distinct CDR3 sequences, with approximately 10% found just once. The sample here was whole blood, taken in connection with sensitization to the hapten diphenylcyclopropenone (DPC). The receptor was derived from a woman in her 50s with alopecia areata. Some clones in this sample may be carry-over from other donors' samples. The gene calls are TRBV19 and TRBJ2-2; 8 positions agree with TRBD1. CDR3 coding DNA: TGTGCCAGTAGTCCCCGACAGGGGAGCACCGGGGAGCTGTTTTTT. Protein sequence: CASSPRQGSTGELFF.